The next 20 T cell receptor beta chains were all read from a single sample in a study of cytomegalovirus exposure and HLA in healthy donors (dated by TCRdb to about 2017). Library construction relied on the immunoSEQ multiplex PCR assay. For the multiplex PCR, a mixture combining 60 forward primers for TCR Vbeta segments and 13 reverse primers for TCR Jbeta segments was used. TCRdb stores this immuneACCESS table with in-frame sequences only. Part of the clones is absent; in the studies checked, under half of the shortfall reflects unresolved V genes, and no reason is known for the rest. This sample comprises about 200,000 clones, 65% to 85% of them detected only once. The biggest ten clones account for 0.71% of the sample. What was sequenced was PBMCs. The receptors here all came from a boy between 2 and 10 years old in good health and CMV-seronegative.

This clone was counted a few times. The J gene is TRBJ1-2, the V gene TRBV2; 9 positions agree with TRBD1. Germline V gene data show CDR1 as SNHLY and CDR2 as FYNNEI. The CDR3 is made up of 14 amino acids. V was clipped by 5 bases and J by 7 bases; unmatched bases: 8. The CDR3 is CASSWTGDWRGYTF. The CDR3 DNA reads TGTGCCAGCAGTTGGACAGGGGATTGGCGTGGCTACACCTTC.

The V and J genes are TRBV19 and TRBJ1-5; tentative D call: TRBD1 (6 bases). Between the trimmed V and J ends, which lost 7 bases and 2 bases, there was a span of 15 bases. The CDR3 covers 15 residues. Germline V lookup: CDR1 LNHDA, CDR2 SQIVND (reference sequence). The CDR3 spells CASMTQGFRNQPQHF. CDR3 sequence (DNA): TGTGCCAGTATGACGCAGGGGTTTCGCAATCAGCCCCAGCATTTT.

Regarding this clone: At one boundary the junction diverges from the germline segment, which might be a read error. V is TRBV29-1 and J is TRBJ1-1; the D is unclear. The CDR3 consists of 14 residues. Germline CDR1 SQVTM, CDR2 ANQGSEA. The CDR3 DNA follows: TGCAGCGTAATCCCGCAAACAGAGAACGCTGAAGCTTTCTTT. Translated, it gives CSVIPQTENAEAFF.

This clone was recorded a few times. This chain links TRBV6-6 with TRBJ2-7; D remains unclear. In germline, CDR1 is MNHNY, CDR2 SVGAGI (reference sequence). CDR3 length: 12 amino acids. The CDR3 DNA reads TGTTTCAAGCAGAAGGCGGCATACGAGCAGTACTTC. As protein: CFKQKAAYEQYF.

J is TRBJ2-5 and V is TRBV6-5; a weak D match, TRBD1 (5 bases). The J call is uncertain, as TRBJ2-7 better fits the DNA end. The CDR3 extends over 14 amino acids. Per the germline V gene, CDR1 is MNHEY and CDR2 is SVGAGI. The CDR3 sequence: CASCRLGDLYEQYF. CDR3 DNA: TGTGCCAGTTGCCGTCTAGGGGATTTGTACGAGCAGTACTTC.

The chain carries TRBV27 and TRBJ2-1; 12 bases map to TRBD2. The CDR3 has 14 amino acids. Per the germline V gene, CDR1 is MNHEY and CDR2 is SMNVEV (reference sequence). V lost 4 bases, J lost 8 bases, and 3 bases stayed unmatched. CDR3 amino acids: CASSWTSGVDEQFF. The CDR3 nucleotides are TGTGCCAGCAGTTGGACTAGCGGGGTGGATGAGCAGTTCTTC.

The V gene is TRBV25-1, the J gene TRBJ1-2, with D possibly being TRBD1 (6 bases). Trimming stripped 2 bases from V and 7 bases from J, with 14 bases between. Germline assignment: CDR1 MGHDK and CDR2 SYGVNS. The CDR3 length is 14 residues. CDR3 sequence: CASSEQTGGTGYTF. CDR3 nucleotides: TGTGCCAGCAGTGAACAGACAGGAGGAACTGGCTACACCTTC.

The V gene is TRBV29-1, the J gene TRBJ2-7; 8 bases are a match to TRBD1. J gave up 4 bases and V 6 bases, and 11 bases lay outside the gene matches. Germline loops: CDR1 SQVTM, CDR2 ANQGSEA. The CDR3 length is 14 residues. Here the CDR3 reads CSVDVLDRVYEQYF. CDR3 in DNA: TGCAGCGTCGACGTTTTGGACAGGGTTTACGAGCAGTACTTC.

With respect to this clone: Other DNA sequences in this specimen translate into the identical CDR3. The V and J genes are TRBV7-6 and TRBJ2-7; TRBD1 aligns across 7 bases. Trimming cost V 1 base and J 2 bases; bases outside gene matches: 2. The CDR3 has 14 amino acids. Germline loops: CDR1 SGHVS, CDR2 FNYEAQ. The CDR3 DNA reads TGTGCCAGCAGCTTAGGGCAGGGGGCCTACGAGCAGTACTTC. The encoded protein is CASSLGQGAYEQYF.

This clone appeared a few times. The chain joins TRBV6-5 to TRBJ2-7; D ambiguous. This CDR3 has 13 residues. V lost 6 bases to trimming and J lost 7 bases, with 16 bases between them. CDR1 and CDR2 from the germline V gene are MNHEY and SVGAGI. The CDR3 DNA sequence: TGTGCCAGCAGCCATGCCCCGGGTCGGGAGCAGTACTTC. Its protein product is CASSHAPGREQYF.

CDR3 amino acids: CASSFGRNYEQYF. The CDR3 DNA sequence: TGTGCCAGCAGCTTTGGCAGGAACTACGAGCAGTACTTC. This sequence joins TRBV11-3 and TRBJ2-7; D not resolved. Germline values: CDR1 SGHNT, CDR2 YENEEA. This CDR3 spans 13 amino acids. Trimming shortened V by 3 bases and J by 3 bases, and 9 bases separated the two germline ends.

This chain connects TRBV5-6 to TRBJ2-5; no definite D call. Germline values: CDR1 SGHDT, CDR2 YYEEEE. V was pared by 3 bases and J by 9 bases, with 18 bases between. CDR3 length: 14 residues. The CDR3 coding sequence is TGTGCCAGCAGCTATCCGACCTTGAGTCGGGCCCAGTACTTC. Translation gives CASSYPTLSRAQYF. The variable domain in full, completed from reference TRBV5-6 and TRBJ2-5, reads DAGVTQSPTHLIKTRGQQVTLRCSPKSGHDTVSWYQQALGQGPQFIFQYYEEEERQRGNFPDRFSGHQFPNYSSELNVNALLLGDSALYLCASSYPTLSRAQYFGPGTRLLVL.

The CDR3 coding sequence is TGTGCCAGCAGTACCACCCACGCGGGACAGGAAGAGACCCAGTACTTC. Translating it yields CASSTTHAGQEETQYF. V usage is TRBV25-1 and J usage is TRBJ2-5; TRBD1 agrees at 8 bases. This CDR3 comprises 16 residues. Germline values: CDR1 MGHDK, CDR2 SYGVNS. V dropped 5 bases and J dropped 3; count of bases not matched to a gene: 11. Full variable domain (rest looked up from reference TRBV25-1 and TRBJ2-5): EADIYQTPRYLVIGTGKKITLECSQTMGHDKMYWYQQDPGMELHLIHYSYGVNSTEKGDLSSESTVSRIRTEHFPLTLESARPSHTSQYLCASSTTHAGQEETQYFGPGTRLLVL.

This chain uses TRBV13 with TRBJ1-2; D might be TRBD1 (6 bases). The CDR3 is made up of 14 amino acids. The V end lost 5 bases, the J end lost 4 bases, and 14 bases lay between the germline ends. Germline-derived CDR1 and CDR2 are PRHDT and FYEKMQ (reference sequence). The CDR3 region has the DNA TGTGCCAGCAGCGCACTGACAGGTGGCTATGGCTACACCTTC. This translates into CASSALTGGYGYTF.

This chain joins TRBV7-2 and TRBJ2-7, with 7 positions matching TRBD1. V dropped 5 bases and J dropped 3; count of bases not matched to a gene: 1. Per the germline V gene, CDR1 is SGHTA and CDR2 is FQGNSA. The CDR3 totals 12 residues. This CDR3 is CASSDRVYEQYF. As DNA, the CDR3 is TGTGCCAGCAGCGACAGGGTCTACGAGCAGTACTTC.

Comments on this clone: The sample has other DNA sequences that encode this CDR3 too. The chain is built from TRBV7-2 and TRBJ1-5; D might be TRBD1 (5 bases). Germline-derived CDR1 and CDR2 are SGHTA and FQGNSA. The CDR3 extends over 14 amino acids. V lost 6 bases to trimming and J lost 3 bases, with 12 bases between them. This CDR3 is CASSQSRDNQPQHF. CDR3 nucleotide sequence: TGTGCCAGCAGTCAATCCAGGGACAATCAGCCCCAGCATTTT. The full variable domain, with the rest looked up from reference TRBV7-2 and TRBJ1-5, is GAGVSQSPSNKVTEKGKDVELRCDPISGHTALYWYRQSLGQGLEFLIYFQGNSAPDKSGLPSDRFSAERTGGSVSTLTIQRTQQEDSAVYLCASSQSRDNQPQHFGDGTRLSIL.

This clone occurred a few times. The rearrangement joins TRBV5-1 to TRBJ2-7; the match to TRBD1 covers 9 bases. CDR1 is SGHRS and CDR2 is YFSETQ in the germline V gene. The CDR3 totals 14 residues. V lost 4 bases and J lost 5; bases outside the gene matches: 7. The CDR3 here is CASSQTGGIDEQYF. The CDR3 nucleotides read TGCGCCAGCAGCCAAACAGGGGGCATTGACGAGCAGTACTTC.

This chain joins TRBV7-9 and TRBJ1-3, with D perhaps matching TRBD1 (5 bases). Germline V gene lookup returns CDR1 SEHNR and CDR2 FQNEAQ (reference sequence). V lost 3 bases to trimming and J lost 2 bases, with 11 bases between them. There are 15 residues in the CDR3. The CDR3 sequence: CASSFIRETGNTIYF. CDR3 nucleotide sequence: TGTGCCAGCAGCTTCATCAGGGAAACTGGAAACACCATATATTTT.

The table lists this clone with a few counts. The rearrangement uses TRBV7-8 and TRBJ2-7; 9 bases agree with TRBD1. The ends lost 1 base at V and 3 bases at J; junction bases unmatched: 4. CDR3 length: 15 amino acids. Germline lookup yields CDR1 SGHVS and CDR2 FQNEAQ. In DNA, the CDR3 is TGTGCCAGCAGCTTAGGCCGGGACAGGGTCTACGAGCAGTACTTC. This codes for CASSLGRDRVYEQYF.

V usage is TRBV7-8 and J usage is TRBJ2-6; no clear D. V was cut by 4 bases and J by 0 bases, with 19 bases left in between. Germline assignment: CDR1 SGHVS and CDR2 FQNEAQ. The CDR3 is 19 residues long. CDR3 nucleotides: TGTGCCAGCAGCTCACCGACGGGTACACAATCCTCTGGGGCCAACGTCCTGACTTTC. This translates into CASSSPTGTQSSGANVLTF.